Listed here are 26 T cell receptor beta chains from one sample, sequenced in a study of blood T cell repertoires in COVID-19 (dated by TCRdb to 2018 to 2021). The library was built by means of the immunoSEQ multiplex PCR assay. The immuneACCESS repertoire file appears here via TCRdb, limited to in-frame rearrangements. These files lack a portion of the clones; in checked studies, under half of the deficit traces to unresolved V genes, and the cause of the others is not known. This sample holds about 140,000 clones; roughly 80% were observed only once. The ten top clones hold approximately 15% of the sample. Sequencing was carried out using peripheral blood. The source of these receptors is a man between 45 and 60 years old with acute or convalescent COVID-19.

This clone occurred once. The CDR3 DNA sequence: TGTGCCAGCAGTGTACAGGAATCTCAGCCCCAGCATTTT. This sequence encodes CASSVQESQPQHF. The chain is built from TRBV12-3 or TRBV12-4 and TRBJ1-5; D is possibly TRBD1 (5 bases). This CDR3 contains 13 residues. The V end lost 5 bases, the J end lost 6 bases, and 11 bases lay between the germline ends.

As DNA, the CDR3 is TGTGCCAGCACCAAGGGACTAGCGGGATCCTCCGTTGAGGATACGCAGTATTTT. Translating gives CASTKGLAGSSVEDTQYF. V and J are TRBV2 and TRBJ2-3, with 13 bases aligning to TRBD2. In germline, CDR1 is SNHLY, CDR2 FYNNEI. The J segment lost 6 bases and the V segment lost 7 bases, leaving 16 bases of the junction unmatched. CDR3 length: 18 residues.

The V gene is TRBV7-9, the J gene TRBJ1-3; the match to TRBD1 covers 7 bases. The CDR3 runs 16 residues. V lost 4 bases, J lost 6 bases, and 12 bases stayed unmatched. The V gene's germline CDR1 is SEHNR and CDR2 FQNEAQ (reference sequence). The CDR3 reads CASSSTGVRYKNTIYF. The CDR3 DNA reads TGTGCCAGCAGCTCTACAGGGGTGAGGTATAAAAACACCATATATTTT.

V is TRBV9 and J is TRBJ2-2; D is uncertain. Germline V lookup: CDR1 SGDLS, CDR2 YYNGEE. CDR3 size: 13 residues. The V gene lost 2 bases and the J gene lost 2 bases, with 4 bases spanning the gap. CDR3 residues: CASSVSNTGELFF. The CDR3 DNA is TGTGCCAGCAGCGTGAGTAACACCGGGGAGCTGTTTTTT.

This chain joins TRBV6-5 and TRBJ1-2; 10 bases match TRBD1. Trimming took 7 bases from V and 2 from J; bases not matched to a gene: 4. CDR3 length equals 14 residues. CDR1 MNHEY and CDR2 SVGAGI come from the germline V gene. The CDR3 here is CASKPGQGNYGYTF. In DNA, the CDR3 is TGTGCCAGCAAACCGGGACAGGGGAACTATGGCTACACCTTC.

This rearrangement joins TRBV30 to TRBJ1-1, with D possibly being TRBD1 (6 bases). This CDR3 is built from 13 residues. The ends were cut back, 5 bases at V and 2 bases at J, with 12 bases in the middle. CDR1 GTSNPN and CDR2 SVGIG come from the germline V gene (reference sequence). The CDR3 nucleotides are TGTGCCTGGTCCCTACAGGGTAACACTGAAGCTTTCTTT. It yields the protein CAWSLQGNTEAFF. Using reference TRBV30 and TRBJ1-1 for the parts outside the CDR3, the full variable domain is SQTIHQWPATLVQPVGSPLSLECTVEGTSNPNLYWYRQAAGRGLQLLFYSVGIGQISSEVPQNLSASRPQDRQFILSSKKLLLSDSGFYLCAWSLQGNTEAFFGQGTRLTVV.

V usage is TRBV15 and J usage is TRBJ1-3, with D possibly matching TRBD1 (6 bases). Germline values: CDR1 LNHNV, CDR2 YYDKDF (reference sequence). V was shortened by 5 bases and J by 0 bases, with 20 bases between the two germline ends. The CDR3 extends over 18 amino acids. The CDR3 spells CATSVRPGHGSSGNTIYF. CDR3 nucleotide sequence: TGTGCCACCAGCGTCCGCCCGGGACACGGAAGCTCTGGAAACACCATATATTTT.

V and J are TRBV6-1 and TRBJ1-3, with D hard to call. This CDR3 contains 15 residues. The V end lost 3 bases, the J end lost 0 bases, and 9 bases lay between the germline ends. The germline V gene has CDR1 MNHNS and CDR2 SASEGT. The chain's CDR3 is CASSDTVNSGNTIYF. The CDR3 DNA sequence: TGTGCCAGCAGTGACACAGTCAACTCTGGAAACACCATATATTTT.

V and J are TRBV6-6 and TRBJ2-1; 8 bases are a match to TRBD1. Germline assignment: CDR1 MNHNY and CDR2 SVGAGI (reference sequence). V lost 5 bases and J lost 0; bases outside the gene matches: 0. The CDR3 length is 14 residues. The DNA for the CDR3 is TGTGCCAGCAGTGGACAGGGCTCCTACAATGAGCAGTTCTTC. It specifies CASSGQGSYNEQFF.

The chain links TRBV19 to TRBJ1-2; 9 bases match TRBD1. J was trimmed by 1 base and V by 5 bases; bases with no gene match: 5. The CDR3 runs to 15 residues. Germline V gene lookup returns CDR1 LNHDA and CDR2 SQIVND (reference sequence). The chain's CDR3 is CASSSRTGVNYGYTF. CDR3 coding DNA: TGTGCCAGTAGTTCGCGGACAGGGGTTAACTATGGCTACACCTTC.

The chain links TRBV6-2 or TRBV6-3 to TRBJ2-7; TRBD1 might be the D (6 bases). Trimming removed 4 bases from V and 2 bases from J, with 12 bases in between. Germline CDR1 MNHEY, CDR2 SVGEGT. The CDR3 is 14 residues long. The CDR3 DNA is TGTGCCAGCAGTTCCGGGGACAAAGCCTACGAGCAGTACGTC. Translated: CASSSGDKAYEQYV.

The rearrangement uses TRBV4-1 and TRBJ2-5; D is possibly TRBD1 (6 bases). Looked up from germline, CDR1 is MGHRA and CDR2 is YSYEKL. This CDR3 has 13 residues. V was shortened by 4 bases and J by 5 bases, with 11 bases between the two germline ends. CDR3 bases: TGCGCCAGCAGCCTCACCCAGGGGGAGACCCAGTACTTC. Its protein product is CASSLTQGETQYF.

The rearrangement uses TRBV4-1 and TRBJ2-3; D is possibly TRBD1 (6 bases). Per the germline V gene, CDR1 is MGHRA and CDR2 is YSYEKL. V dropped 1 base and J dropped 5 bases, with 13 bases sitting between them. The CDR3 runs 15 residues. The CDR3 DNA sequence: TGCGCCAGCAGCCAAGGGGGGCCTGGTGGAGATACGCAGTATTTT. This gives the protein CASSQGGPGGDTQYF.

The CDR3 sequence is CASSPRLAANTGELFF. The CDR3 DNA sequence: TGTGCCAGCTCACCAAGACTAGCGGCGAACACCGGGGAGCTGTTTTTT. The chain carries TRBV18 and TRBJ2-2; 9 bases agree with TRBD2. V was clipped by 2 bases and J by 0 bases; unmatched bases: 1. CDR3 length equals 16 residues. Germline-derived CDR1 and CDR2 are KGHSH and LQKENI. Drawing the rest from reference TRBV18 and TRBJ2-2, the complete variable domain is NAGVMQNPRHLVRRRGQEARLRCSPMKGHSHVYWYRQLPEEGLKFMVYLQKENIIDESGMPKERFSAEFPKEGPSILRIQQVVRGDSAAYFCASSPRLAANTGELFFGEGSRLTVL.

This clone has just a few counts. The rearrangement uses TRBV4-1 and TRBJ1-5; no clear D gene. The germline V gene has CDR1 MGHRA and CDR2 YSYEKL. Trimming took 0 bases from V and 2 from J, leaving 20 bases between them. The CDR3 has 19 residues. The DNA of the CDR3 is TGCGCCAGCAGCCAAGATTTGGAGCCGGGTTTAGATGGCAATCAGCCCCAGCATTTT. It encodes CASSQDLEPGLDGNQPQHF.

CDR3 region: CASSSGFGTDTQYF. CDR3 DNA: TGTGCCAGCAGCTCGGGGTTCGGGACAGATACGCAGTATTTT. The chain carries TRBV7-3 and TRBJ2-3, with a possible D match to TRBD2 (5 bases). Trimming took 4 bases from V and 3 from J, leaving 11 bases between them. The V gene's germline CDR1 is SGHTA and CDR2 FQGTGA. This CDR3 has 14 residues.

This clone was seen just once. This chain joins TRBV7-2 and TRBJ2-7; tentatively, D is TRBD2 (6 bases). The CDR3 spans 15 residues. Germline V gene data show CDR1 as SGHTA and CDR2 as FQGNSA. The V end was cut by 5 bases, the J end by 2 bases, with 16 bases between. The CDR3, as DNA: TGTGCCAGCAGCGGGGGGAAAGGGGCCACCTACGAGCAGTACTTC. Protein sequence: CASSGGKGATYEQYF. The full variable domain, completed using reference TRBV7-2 and TRBJ2-7, is GAGVSQSPSNKVTEKGKDVELRCDPISGHTALYWYRQSLGQGLEFLIYFQGNSAPDKSGLPSDRFSAERTGGSVSTLTIQRTQQEDSAVYLCASSGGKGATYEQYFGPGTRLTVT.

The chain links TRBV7-2 to TRBJ2-5; maybe TRBD1 (6 bases). The CDR3 totals 14 residues. Germline V CDR1 and CDR2: SGHTA, FQGNSA. V was shortened by 6 bases and J by 0 bases, with 11 bases between the two germline ends. The CDR3 reads CASSQTGNQETQYF. The CDR3 DNA sequence: TGTGCCAGCAGTCAAACAGGGAACCAAGAGACCCAGTACTTC. Full variable domain (outside the CDR3, taken from reference TRBV7-2 and TRBJ2-5): GAGVSQSPSNKVTEKGKDVELRCDPISGHTALYWYRQSLGQGLEFLIYFQGNSAPDKSGLPSDRFSAERTGGSVSTLTIQRTQQEDSAVYLCASSQTGNQETQYFGPGTRLLVL.

In this sample, this clone turned up a few times. The chain couples TRBV19 to TRBJ1-2; D unresolved. V lost 9 bases and J 7 bases, leaving 15 bases between the germline ends. The CDR3 length is 12 residues. CDR1 and CDR2 (germline): LNHDA, SQIVND (reference sequence). This CDR3 is CASTDYTFGYTF. CDR3 nucleotide sequence: TGTGCCAGCACCGACTACACGTTTGGCTACACCTTC.

This clone was observed a few times. The chain joins TRBV18 to TRBJ2-1; unclear D gene. V dropped 5 bases and J dropped 0 bases, with 8 bases sitting between them. Germline V gene sequence: CDR1 KGHSH, CDR2 LQKENI. This CDR3 is built from 14 residues. The CDR3 sequence: CASSFSDSYNEQFF. For the CDR3, the DNA is TGTGCCAGCTCATTTAGTGACTCCTACAATGAGCAGTTCTTC. Full variable domain (outside the CDR3, taken from reference TRBV18 and TRBJ2-1): NAGVMQNPRHLVRRRGQEARLRCSPMKGHSHVYWYRQLPEEGLKFMVYLQKENIIDESGMPKERFSAEFPKEGPSILRIQQVVRGDSAAYFCASSFSDSYNEQFFGPGTRLTVL.

The chain recombines TRBV6-5 with TRBJ1-6; tentatively, D is TRBD1 (6 bases). Trimming took off 8 bases at V and 6 bases at J, with 14 bases between the two ends. Germline CDR1 reads MNHEY; CDR2 reads SVGAGI. CDR3 length equals 14 residues. The CDR3 sequence is CASGQGLGNSPLHF. CDR3 in DNA: TGTGCCAGCGGCCAGGGGTTGGGTAATTCACCCCTCCACTTT.

Many counts were recorded for this clone. V usage is TRBV4-1 and J usage is TRBJ1-5, with D uncertain. Germline values: CDR1 MGHRA, CDR2 YSYEKL. CDR3 length: 14 residues. Trimming took 5 bases from V and 4 from J, leaving 12 bases between them. The CDR3: CASSSPRENQPQHF. The DNA for the CDR3 is TGCGCCAGCAGCTCCCCGAGGGAGAATCAGCCCCAGCATTTT.

V is TRBV7-2 and J is TRBJ2-3; 8 bases map to TRBD2. Germline loops: CDR1 SGHTA, CDR2 FQGNSA. J gave up 0 bases and V 6 bases, and 5 bases lay outside the gene matches. The CDR3 runs 15 residues. The CDR3 DNA follows: TGTGCCAGCAGTACGGGGGGGGGTAGCACAGATACGCAGTATTTT. It is translated as CASSTGGGSTDTQYF.

The chain links TRBV7-8 to TRBJ2-6, with 8 nucleotides matching TRBD2. This CDR3 region has 19 residues. The germline V gene has CDR1 SGHVS and CDR2 FQNEAQ. V was pared by 5 bases and J by 4 bases, with 16 bases of the junction left unmatched. Here the CDR3 reads CASSPSPPGGALGANVLTF. The CDR3 DNA sequence: TGTGCCAGCAGCCCTAGCCCGCCCGGGGGGGCGCTAGGGGCCAACGTCCTGACTTTC.

This clone appeared many times. J is TRBJ1-2 and V is TRBV19; 7 nucleotides align to TRBD1. CDR1 and CDR2 from the germline V gene are LNHDA and SQIVND (reference sequence). Losses at the gene ends were 6 bases for V and 8 bases for J; bases not matched to a gene: 9. This CDR3 has 13 amino acids. For the CDR3, the DNA is TGTGCCAGTAGCAAACCGGGACAGCGCGGCTACACCTTC. This codes for CASSKPGQRGYTF. The complete variable domain, with remaining parts taken from reference TRBV19 and TRBJ1-2, reads DGGITQSPKYLFRKEGQNVTLSCEQNLNHDAMYWYRQDPGQGLRLIYYSQIVNDFQKGDIAEGYSVSREKKESFPLTVTSAQKNPTAFYLCASSKPGQRGYTFGSGTRLTVV.

The chain couples TRBV19 to TRBJ1-1; D call uncertain. V shed 3 bases and J shed 5 bases, with 16 bases lying between them. The CDR3 has 15 residues. Germline V gives CDR1 LNHDA, CDR2 SQIVND (reference sequence). The CDR3 is CASSINSGERTEAFF. The CDR3 nucleotides are TGTGCCAGTAGTATCAACTCAGGAGAGCGGACTGAAGCTTTCTTT.